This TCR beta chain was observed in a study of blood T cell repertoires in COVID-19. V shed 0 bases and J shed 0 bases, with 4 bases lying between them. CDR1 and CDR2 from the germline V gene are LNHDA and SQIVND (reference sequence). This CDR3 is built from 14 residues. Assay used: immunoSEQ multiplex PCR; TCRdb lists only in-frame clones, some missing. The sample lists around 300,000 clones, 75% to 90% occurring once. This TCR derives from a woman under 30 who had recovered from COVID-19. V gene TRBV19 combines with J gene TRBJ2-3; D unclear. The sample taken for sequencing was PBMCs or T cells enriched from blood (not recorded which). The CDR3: CASSIDPSTDTQYF. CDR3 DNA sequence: TGTGCCAGTAGTATAGATCCGAGCACAGATACGCAGTATTTT.